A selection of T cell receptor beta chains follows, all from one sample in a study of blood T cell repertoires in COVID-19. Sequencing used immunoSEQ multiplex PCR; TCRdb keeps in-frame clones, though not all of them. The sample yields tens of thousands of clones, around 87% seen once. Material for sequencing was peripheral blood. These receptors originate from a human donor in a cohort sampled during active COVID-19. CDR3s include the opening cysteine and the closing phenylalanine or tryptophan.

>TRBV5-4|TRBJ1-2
CASSKTGQEHF
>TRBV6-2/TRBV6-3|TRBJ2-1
CASSSAGFTYNEQFF
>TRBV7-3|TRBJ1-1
CASSRVHDTEAFF
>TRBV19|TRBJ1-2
CASSQQGGGYTF
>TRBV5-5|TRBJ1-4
CASSLVVGGAGGEKLFF
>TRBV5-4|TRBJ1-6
CASSRGQGNSPLHF
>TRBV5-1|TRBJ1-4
CASSPLGRGEKLFF
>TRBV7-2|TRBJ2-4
CASSPQRGKNIQYF
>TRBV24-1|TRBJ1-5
CATSSRRTLNQPQHF
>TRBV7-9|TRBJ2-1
CASSEQTSSSYNEQFF
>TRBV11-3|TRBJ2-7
CASSDPGHFHEQYF
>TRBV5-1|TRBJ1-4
CASSQNEKLFF
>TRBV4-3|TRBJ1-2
CASSQLGGAGTIGYTF
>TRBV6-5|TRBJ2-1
CASSYSSGTVYNEQFF
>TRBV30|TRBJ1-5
CAWSVKGNQPQHF
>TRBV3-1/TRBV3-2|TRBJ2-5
CASSPGTLQETQYF
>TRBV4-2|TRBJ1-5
CASSQWGGAASNQPQHF
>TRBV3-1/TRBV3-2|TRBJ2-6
CASSPRNSGANVLTF
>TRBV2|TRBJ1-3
CASRGDTLGGNTIYF
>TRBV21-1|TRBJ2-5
CPSLKHGPAGGGQETQYF
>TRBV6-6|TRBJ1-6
CASGGQGNNSPLHF
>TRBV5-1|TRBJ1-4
CASSQEGTARGRKLFF